The T cell receptor (beta chain) under discussion was sequenced for a study of T cell responses to AZD1222 COVID-19 vaccine. This CDR3 is 14 amino acids long. V dropped 1 base and J dropped 5; count of bases not matched to a gene: 4. Germline V gives CDR1 GTSNPN, CDR2 SVGIG (reference sequence). Broader study findings: Females made up more of the donors, who were largely white British, and clonal diversity may have come out too low. At baseline, seropositivity was found in only six AZD1222 recipients. Mapped onto spike, vaccine-associated CD4 TCRs spanned it and were dominant at 160-218 and 743-854.

Method: immunoSEQ multiplex PCR; TCRdb's copy keeps in-frame clones and lacks some. Found here are approximately 110,000 clones, 75% to 90% of them singletons; the top ten hold about two fifths. Points on this clone: Its antigen remains unidentified.

The TCR comes from an adult who received the AZD1222 COVID-19 vaccine. Sequences were derived from peripheral blood, sampled 28 days after the second AZD1222 dose. The chain has TRBV30 and TRBJ2-3; 9 bases are a match to TRBD1. CDR3 bases: TGTGCCTGGAGTGGGACAGGGGTGGTAGATACGCAGTATTTT. This encodes CAWSGTGVVDTQYF.